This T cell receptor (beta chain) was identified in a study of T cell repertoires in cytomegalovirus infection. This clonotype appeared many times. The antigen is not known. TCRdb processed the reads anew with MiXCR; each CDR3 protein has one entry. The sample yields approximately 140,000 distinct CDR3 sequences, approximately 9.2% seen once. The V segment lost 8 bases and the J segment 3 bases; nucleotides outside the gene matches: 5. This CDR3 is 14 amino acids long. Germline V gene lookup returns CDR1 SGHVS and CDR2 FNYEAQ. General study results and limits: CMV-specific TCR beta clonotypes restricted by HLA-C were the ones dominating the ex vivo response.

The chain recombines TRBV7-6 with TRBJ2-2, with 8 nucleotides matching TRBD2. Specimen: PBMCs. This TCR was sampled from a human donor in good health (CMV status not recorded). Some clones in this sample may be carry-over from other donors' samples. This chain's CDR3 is CASEPRGDTGELFF. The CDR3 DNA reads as TGTGCCAGCGAGCCGCGGGGGGACACCGGGGAGCTGTTTTTT.